This TCR beta chain came from a study of cytomegalovirus exposure and HLA in healthy donors. Whole-study results and caveats: Common viral pathogens seemed, in a later analysis, to connect with several of the most significant clusters. The majority of CMV-associated TCR beta chains were reported as apparently HLA-restricted in a later analysis.

The CDR3 totals 19 residues. Trimming took 4 bases from V and 0 from J; bases not matched to a gene: 9. About this clone itself: Its matching antigen is unknown.

The primer mix had 60 Vbeta and 13 Jbeta primers. The repertoire was sequenced with immunoSEQ multiplex PCR; TCRdb's copy has only in-frame clones and lacks some. The sample lists about 140,000 clones; roughly four fifths were seen once. The chain joins TRBV5-7 to TRBJ2-3; 15 positions match TRBD2. TRBV5-7 is placed among ORFs of uncertain function. Sequencing was carried out using PBMCs. The sequence derives from a woman aged 45-59 years in good health and CMV-seronegative. CDR3 nucleotides: TGTGCCAGCAGCAATGGAGGACTAGCGGGGGGGCAGAGCACAGATACGCAGTATTTT. Translating gives CASSNGGLAGGQSTDTQYF.